This TCR beta chain was retrieved from a study of T cell responses to AZD1222 COVID-19 vaccine. Findings and caveats of the study: Seropositive AZD1222 recipients at baseline numbered only 5 or 6. Repertoire sampling was restricted to post-peak T cell response timepoints. Females made up more of the donors, who were largely white British, and clonal diversity may have come out too low.

As regards this clone: Its antigen is currently unknown.

Sequencing was performed with immunoSEQ multiplex PCR; in TCRdb, only in-frame clones are kept and a portion is missing. The sample includes some 100,000 clones, roughly nine tenths of them seen just once. Germline lookup yields CDR1 LGHNA and CDR2 YNFKEQ. V lost 1 base to trimming and J lost 5 bases, with 14 bases between them. This CDR3 region has 15 residues. The rearrangement joins TRBV4-2 to TRBJ1-1; perhaps TRBD1 as D (5 bases). The clonotype originates from an adult in good health. Specimen: peripheral blood, collected on day 0 of AZD1222 vaccination. This CDR3 reads CASSQAAQGRTEAFF. As DNA, the CDR3 is TGTGCCAGCAGCCAAGCGGCCCAGGGTAGGACTGAAGCTTTCTTT.